This T cell receptor (beta chain) was identified during a study of blood T cell repertoires in COVID-19 (dated by TCRdb to 2018 to 2020). About the full investigation: Collaborator samples came from the United States, Italy and Spain and covered acute and convalescent phases of COVID-19. The prospective study material was composed of cDNA or gDNA derived from T cells, B-cell-depleted T cells, or PBMCs. Deeply sampled blood TCRbeta repertoires from subjects exposed to, actively infected with, or recovered from COVID-19 were included in the dataset. The repertoires were released in a freely available public database meant as a resource for research on the immune response to SARS-CoV-2. Samples came from the ongoing ImmuneRACE study (first 160 participants) plus 1,254 subjects from 6 global collaborators. A de-identified subject ID, COVID-19 status, age in years and sex were almost always included in the sample metadata. HLA class I and class II types, where available, came from metadata supplied by the sample provider rather than from assay-based typing.

What the research found in general, with its limitations: The quantity of clinical and demographic metadata differed by source and by participant and was supplied without curation.

V ends up 7 bases short and J 2 bases short, with an unmatched junction base count of 3. Including cysteine and phenylalanine, the CDR3 has 13 amino acids. Only CDR3 DNA remains: 39 bases, in frame from the first base. The collaborating institutions used their own protocols to collect whole blood in K2EDTA tubes. For TCRbeta analysis, collaborators shipped samples as frozen whole blood, isolated PBMCs, or DNA extracted from either of those sample types. The immunoSEQ Assay, a bias-controlled multiplex PCR, was used to amplify TCRbeta CDR3 regions from genomic DNA. The study's processing was this. Within the assay, amplification of reference gene primers was used to estimate how many nucleated cells each sample contained. To quantify the absolute abundance of each unique TCRbeta CDR3 rearrangement, sequence reads were collapsed and filtered. For each sample, productive Simpson clonality was calculated by taking the square root of Simpson's diversity index across productive rearrangements. TCRdb mirrors the immuneACCESS table, restricted to in-frame sequences. Some clones are absent from its copies; in checked studies, under half trace to an unresolved V gene, and the reason for the others is unknown. V and J calls and clone size are those listed in that table; D and trimming were worked out from the DNA. The sample yields around 12,000 clones; approximately 80% were counted once. Approximately 40% of the sample goes to the ten largest clones.

As to this clone: Its antigen is currently not known. Base quality data are lacking; no much larger clone is found one base away.

This sequence was found in a man older than 75 with acute or convalescent COVID-19. In this chain, TRBV12-3 or TRBV12-4 is recombined with TRBJ2-3; the central 7 bases match TRBD2. Sequenced sample: peripheral blood. The DNA sequence is TGTGCCAGCACTAGCGGCTACACAGATACGCAGTATTTT. This sequence encodes CASTSGYTDTQYF.